The 21 T cell receptor beta chains reported below all come from one sample, sequenced in a study of T cell repertoires in cytomegalovirus infection. No antigen has been identified for these receptors. TCRdb independently ran MiXCR on the reads; one entry per CDR3 protein. The table includes fewer than 950,000 distinct CDR3 sequences, approximately 32% detected once. Specimen: cultured CD8+ T cells from PBMCs, collected from culture after CMV antigen stimulation. These receptors were taken from a human donor in good health (CMV status not recorded). Some clones in this sample may be carry-over from other donors' samples.

The rearrangement joins TRBV28 to TRBJ2-3, with 9 bases matching TRBD2. Trimming cost V 2 bases and J 1 base; bases outside gene matches: 16. The CDR3 extends over 20 amino acids. Germline V lookup: CDR1 MDHEN, CDR2 SYDVKM. CDR3 in DNA: TGTGCCAGCAGTTTACGTGCGGTAGTAGCGGGGGCCCCAGGCACAGATACGCAGTATTTT. This gives the protein CASSLRAVVAGAPGTDTQYF.

The chain carries TRBV6-5 and TRBJ1-2; D unresolved. Trimming left V 1 base short and J 2 bases short, with 11 bases between. The CDR3 loop spans 15 amino acids. Germline V gene data show CDR1 as MNHEY and CDR2 as SVGAGI. CDR3 bases: TGTGCCAGCAGTTACTTTTCGGGAGGGAACTATGGCTACACCTTC. It translates to CASSYFSGGNYGYTF.

The chain carries TRBV6-4 and TRBJ2-1, with TRBD2 matching over 9 bases. This CDR3 is 16 amino acids long. Germline CDR1 and CDR2: MRHNA and SNTAGT. Germline trimming cut 2 bases from V and 2 bases from J; bases unmatched to any gene: 4. The CDR3 nucleotides read TGTGCCAGCAGTGACGTTGGCGGGGGGGCCTACAATGAGCAGTTCTTC. Protein product: CASSDVGGGAYNEQFF.

This chain uses TRBV28 with TRBJ2-1; 9 bases agree with TRBD1. Germline V gene data show CDR1 as MDHEN and CDR2 as SYDVKM. The CDR3 is 18 residues long. Unmatched junction bases numbered 13, after V lost 4 bases and J lost 3 bases. The CDR3, as DNA: TGTGCCAGCAGTTATCTTGAGTCGGGACAGGGCTACTACAATGAGCAGTTCTTC. Translation: CASSYLESGQGYYNEQFF.

The V and J genes are TRBV9 and TRBJ2-5; D is possibly TRBD2 (6 bases). Germline V gives CDR1 SGDLS, CDR2 YYNGEE. This CDR3 is 11 amino acids long. Trimming pared 7 bases from V and 3 bases from J, leaving 7 bases between. The CDR3 is CASGGKETQYF. CDR3 coding DNA: TGTGCCAGCGGGGGGAAAGAGACCCAGTACTTC.

The sample holds many counts of this clonotype. The chain couples TRBV19 to TRBJ1-2; TRBD1 matches 9 bases. The CDR3 extends over 14 amino acids. Per germline, CDR1 LNHDA and CDR2 SQIVND (reference sequence). V lost 5 bases, J lost 6 bases, and 7 bases stayed unmatched. The CDR3 region has the DNA TGTGCCAGTAGTCCTCCCGGGACAGGGAATGGCTACACCTTC. Residues: CASSPPGTGNGYTF. Supplemented by reference TRBV19 and TRBJ1-2, the full variable domain reads DGGITQSPKYLFRKEGQNVTLSCEQNLNHDAMYWYRQDPGQGLRLIYYSQIVNDFQKGDIAEGYSVSREKKESFPLTVTSAQKNPTAFYLCASSPPGTGNGYTFGSGTRLTVV.

This chain connects TRBV19 to TRBJ2-2; unclear D gene. Germline CDR1 and CDR2: LNHDA and SQIVND (reference sequence). The V end was cut by 10 bases, the J end by 10 bases, with 10 bases between. The CDR3 has 10 residues. The CDR3 DNA sequence: TGTGCCACGCAAAAATCGGAGCTGTTTTTT. Protein: CATQKSELFF.

This clonotype was detected many times. The gene calls are TRBV7-6 and TRBJ2-2; 8 nucleotides match TRBD1. This CDR3 region has 15 residues. CDR1 is SGHVS and CDR2 is FNYEAQ in the germline V gene. The ends lost 6 bases at V and 3 bases at J; junction bases unmatched: 6. The CDR3 reads CASSLTGADTGELFF. The CDR3 region has the DNA TGTGCCAGCAGTTTGACAGGGGCGGACACCGGGGAGCTGTTTTTT.

In its sample, this clonotype was seen once. The rearrangement joins TRBV12-3 or TRBV12-4 to TRBJ2-7, with TRBD2 identical over 7 bases. The ends lost 4 bases at V and 7 bases at J; junction bases unmatched: 10. This CDR3 contains 14 residues. This CDR3 reads CASSSSGVWGEQYV. The CDR3 DNA follows: TGTGCCAGCAGTTCCAGCGGGGTGTGGGGGGAGCAGTACGTC.

This clonotype was counted between two and nine times. The CDR3 DNA reads as TGTGCCAGCAGTCCTCCCTCAGGACGGAACTATGGCTACACCTTC. The encoded protein is CASSPPSGRNYGYTF. The rearrangement uses TRBV28 and TRBJ1-2; D unresolved. Trimming removed 5 bases at V and 2 bases at J, with 15 bases between. There are 15 residues in the CDR3. CDR1 is MDHEN, CDR2 SYDVKM, per germline.

This chain uses TRBV2 with TRBJ2-6; D is tentatively TRBD1 or TRBD2 (5 bases each). Between the trimmed V and J ends, which lost 6 bases and 0 bases, there was a span of 18 bases. Germline assignment: CDR1 SNHLY and CDR2 FYNNEI. The CDR3 sequence is 18 residues long. The CDR3 here is CASRGPREITSGANVLTF. For the CDR3, the DNA is TGTGCCAGCAGGGGACCCAGGGAGATAACCTCTGGGGCCAACGTCCTGACTTTC.

This clonotype was recorded many times. The J gene is TRBJ2-7, the V gene TRBV7-2; 9 nucleotides align to TRBD1. The CDR3 is made up of 16 amino acids. V shed 0 bases and J 2 bases; nucleotides not matched to a gene: 5. CDR1 and CDR2 from the germline V gene are SGHTA and FQGNSA. CDR3 in DNA: TGTGCCAGCAGCTTAGCATGGGACAGGGCAACCTACGAGCAGTACGTC. Its protein is CASSLAWDRATYEQYV.

The V call is TRBV19, the J call TRBJ2-1; a weak D match, TRBD1 (6 bases). CDR3 length equals 11 residues. Germline V lookup: CDR1 LNHDA, CDR2 SQIVND (reference sequence). Trimming removed 6 bases at V and 10 bases at J, with 10 bases between. The CDR3 loop reads CASRQGIEQFF. The CDR3 DNA reads as TGTGCCAGTAGACAGGGAATCGAGCAGTTCTTC.

This clonotype was observed a single time. The V gene is TRBV2, the J gene TRBJ2-7; D is uncertain. The CDR3 length is 10 residues. Trimming stripped 8 bases from V and 3 bases from J, with 5 bases between. Germline CDR1 is SNHLY and CDR2 is FYNNEI. The CDR3 sequence: CASESYEQYF. In nucleotides, the CDR3 is TGTGCCAGCGAGAGCTACGAGCAGTACTTC.

The chain has TRBV6-5 and TRBJ1-1; D is perhaps TRBD1 (5 bases). The length of the CDR3 is 17 residues. Germline V gene lookup returns CDR1 MNHEY and CDR2 SVGAGI. Trimming pared 0 bases from V and 0 bases from J, leaving 14 bases between. The CDR3 DNA follows: TGTGCCAGCAGTTACTCCGGGACGGGGGTGATGAACACTGAAGCTTTCTTT. The encoded protein is CASSYSGTGVMNTEAFF.

This clonotype was detected many times. V and J are TRBV7-6 and TRBJ2-3; the match to TRBD2 covers 13 bases. CDR1 is SGHVS and CDR2 is FNYEAQ in the germline V gene. This CDR3 comprises 18 residues. V trimming: 0 bases; J trimming: 2 bases; junction bases outside the gene matches: 5. The DNA for the CDR3 is TGTGCCAGCAGCTTAGCTAGACTAGCGGGGGGCGACACAGATACGCAGTATTTT. Translation gives CASSLARLAGGDTDTQYF.

This clonotype has more than one count but fewer than ten. The chain employs TRBV15 and TRBJ1-1, with no clear D. The CDR3 length is 14 residues. Deletions cut 0 bases from V and 1 base from J, with 6 bases between. Per the germline V gene, CDR1 is LNHNV and CDR2 is YYDKDF (reference sequence). The CDR3 here is CATSREYSNTEAFF. For the CDR3, the DNA is TGTGCCACCAGCAGAGAATACTCGAACACTGAAGCTTTCTTT.

The rearrangement links TRBV5-1 to TRBJ2-1; no definite D call. Per germline, CDR1 SGHRS and CDR2 YFSETQ. Trimming shortened V by 1 base and J by 6 bases, and 8 bases separated the two germline ends. The CDR3 runs to 13 residues. The DNA of the CDR3 is TGCGCCAGCAGCTTGAGGCACCCCAATGAGCAGTTCTTC. This sequence encodes CASSLRHPNEQFF.

V gene TRBV6-8 combines with J gene TRBJ1-6; D might be TRBD1 (6 bases). The V end lost 6 bases, the J end lost 1 base, and 22 bases lay between the germline ends. The V gene's germline CDR1 is MNHGY and CDR2 SAAAGT. This CDR3 is 19 amino acids long. The CDR3 here is CASSRAGVRGLSYNSPLHF. The CDR3 nucleotides are TGTGCCAGCAGCAGAGCGGGCGTTCGGGGGCTATCCTATAATTCACCCCTCCACTTT.

The V call is TRBV12-5, the J call TRBJ2-7; D remains unclear. This CDR3 spans 15 amino acids. Germline V gene lookup returns CDR1 LGHNT and CDR2 FRNRAP. Trimming removed 1 base at V and 2 bases at J, with 12 bases between. CDR3 nucleotides: TGTGCTAGTGGTTTGGCAGGTGTCGGAGCCTACGAGCAGTACTTC. Translation: CASGLAGVGAYEQYF.

This clonotype was detected many times. This chain links TRBV27 with TRBJ2-7; D might be TRBD2 (7 bases). The CDR3 has 14 residues. Trimming stripped 6 bases from V and 7 bases from J, with 19 bases between. Germline V CDR1 and CDR2: MNHEY, SMNVEV (reference sequence). CDR3 DNA: TGTGCCAGCAGCCACGCCGGGGGGCTAGAAGAGCAGTACGTC. Its translation: CASSHAGGLEEQYV.